The entry below describes one T cell receptor (beta chain). The data are from a study of cytomegalovirus exposure and HLA in healthy donors. A multiplex PCR was run with 60 Vbeta primers and 13 Jbeta primers. The repertoire was sequenced with immunoSEQ multiplex PCR; TCRdb's copy has only in-frame clones and lacks some. Of fewer than 250,000 clones in the sample, around 79% were seen once. The clonotype was recovered from a woman aged 50 to 65 in good health and CMV-seronegative. The sample comprised PBMCs.

CDR3 residues: CASSSDRKNTEAFF. The DNA of the CDR3 is TGTGCCAGCTCATCGGACAGAAAGAACACTGAAGCTTTCTTT. The chain couples TRBV18 to TRBJ1-1, with a weak D call TRBD1 (6 bases). Germline assignment: CDR1 KGHSH and CDR2 LQKENI. Trimming shortened V by 5 bases and J by 1 base, and 11 bases separated the two germline ends. This CDR3 region has 14 residues.